Listed here are 9 T cell receptor beta chains from one sample, sequenced in a study of blood T cells in healthy people across ages. Together with a sample-barcoded 5' primer, a J-beta primer mix was included in a second PCR lasting about 7 to 12 cycles. TCRdb itself ran the 5' RACE reads through MiXCR, one entry per CDR3 protein. The sample carries around 970,000 distinct CDR3 sequences, about 53% recorded once. The sequenced material came from blood. Receptors were obtained from a woman aged 55-70 years in good health.

Ten or more counts support this clonotype. The chain employs TRBV5-6 and TRBJ2-7, with D perhaps given as TRBD1 or TRBD2 (5 bases each). The CDR3 has 13 amino acids. The germline CDR1 and CDR2 sequences are SGHDT and YYEEEE. Trimming shortened V by 2 bases and J by 7 bases, and 13 bases separated the two germline ends. The DNA for the CDR3 is TGTGCCAGCAGCTTTGGGACCGTCTGGGAGCAGTACTTC. Protein sequence: CASSFGTVWEQYF.

This clonotype was counted a few times. V usage is TRBV3-1 and J usage is TRBJ2-3, with 11 bases fitting TRBD2. This CDR3 is built from 15 residues. The germline CDR1 and CDR2 sequences are LGHDT and YNNKEL (reference sequence). V lost 5 bases and J lost 5; bases outside the gene matches: 6. In DNA, the CDR3 is TGTGCCAGCAGCTCCCGGACTAGCGGGCGAGATACGCAGTATTTT. Translated: CASSSRTSGRDTQYF.

This clonotype occurred many times. The chain's CDR3 is CASSFKYQETQYF. CDR3 nucleotides: TGTGCCAGCAGTTTCAAGTACCAAGAGACCCAGTACTTC. V gene TRBV12-3 or TRBV12-4 combines with J gene TRBJ2-5; D gene uncertain. V was shortened by 3 bases and J by 0 bases, with 5 bases between the two germline ends. This CDR3 contains 13 residues.

CDR3 coding DNA: TGCGCCAGCAGCCCAAGCCGGGCAGAGACCCAGTACTTC. This encodes CASSPSRAETQYF. The chain carries TRBV5-1 and TRBJ2-5; no firm D call. The CDR3 covers 13 residues. Deletions cut 4 bases from V and 4 bases from J, with 11 bases between. Germline loops: CDR1 SGHRS, CDR2 YFSETQ.

This clonotype was observed at least ten times. CDR3 region: CASSAKNSRGTGELFF. The DNA for the CDR3 is TGTGCCAGCAGCGCCAAGAACAGCCGTGGGACCGGGGAGCTGTTTTTT. The gene calls are TRBV7-9 and TRBJ2-2; D gene unclear. CDR3 length equals 16 residues. Per the germline V gene, CDR1 is SEHNR and CDR2 is FQNEAQ (reference sequence). Trimming stripped 5 bases from V and 5 bases from J, with 18 bases between. The variable domain in full, completed from reference TRBV7-9 and TRBJ2-2, reads DTGVSQNPRHKITKRGQNVTFRCDPISEHNRLYWYRQTLGQGPEFLTYFQNEAQLEKSRLLSDRFSAERPKGSFSTLEIQRTEQGDSAMYLCASSAKNSRGTGELFFGEGSRLTVL.

This clonotype showed up just once. The genes are TRBV20-1 and TRBJ1-5; D is perhaps TRBD1 (5 bases). Germline V lookup: CDR1 DFQATT, CDR2 SNEGSKA (reference sequence). The CDR3 extends over 12 amino acids. The CDR3 sequence: CNMGQRNQPQHF. For the CDR3, the DNA is TGCAACATGGGGCAGCGCAATCAGCCCCAGCATTTT.

The V and J genes are TRBV6-2 or TRBV6-3 and TRBJ2-3, with D tentatively TRBD1 (7 bases). This CDR3 spans 16 amino acids. Germline V gene lookup returns CDR1 MNHEY and CDR2 SVGEGT. V was cut by 5 bases and J by 2 bases, with 17 bases left in between. DNA of the CDR3: TGTGCCAGCAGTCTTACTATCAGGGGGGACACAGATACGCAGTATTTT. Translation gives CASSLTIRGDTDTQYF.

This clonotype was seen a single time. The chain joins TRBV7-3 to TRBJ2-1; 10 bases map to TRBD2. The ends lost 4 bases at V and 2 bases at J; junction bases unmatched: 2. The CDR3 has 15 residues. Germline V gene sequence: CDR1 SGHTA, CDR2 FQGTGA. The CDR3 region has the DNA TGTGCCAGCAGCTCTAGCGGGAGCCCCTACAATGAGCAGTTCTTC. This sequence encodes CASSSSGSPYNEQFF.

The chain uses TRBV7-9 and TRBJ2-5, with D possibly TRBD2 on 6 matching bases. The V gene lost 5 bases and the J gene lost 0 bases, with 16 bases spanning the gap. This CDR3 has 16 amino acids. Per germline, CDR1 SEHNR and CDR2 FQNEAQ (reference sequence). CDR3 sequence reads: CASSPRGASDQETQYF. CDR3 DNA: TGTGCCAGCAGCCCCAGAGGTGCTAGCGACCAAGAGACCCAGTACTTC.